These 26 T cell receptor beta chains came from one sample sequenced in a study of T-cell reconstitution after alpha-beta-depleted transplantation in children (dated by TCRdb to the mid-2010s). Library preparation was by PCR. The instrument given in TCRdb is Illumina HiSeq 2500. Molecular barcoding was employed in the preparation of TCR libraries, with unique molecular identifiers being used to normalize TCRbeta repertoire quantification. Using fastp at Q25 and MiXCR, TCRdb reprocessed the public reads and kept productive beta chains. When rows share a CDR3 protein, they turn into one entry using the most common DNA and genes. The table for this sample lists roughly 500,000 distinct CDR3 sequences; approximately 20% of them were counted only once. The ten largest clones represent 2.5% to 4% of the sample. Here the sequenced sample was PBMCs from the stem cell graft donor, taken from the stem cell graft. These receptors were taken from a human donor who donated a stem cell graft to a child with acute lymphoblastic leukemia.

This clonotype has a handful of counts. The genes are TRBV6-1 and TRBJ2-1; TRBD2 matches 14 bases. J gave up 9 bases and V 7 bases, and 5 bases lay outside the gene matches. The CDR3 is 14 amino acids. CDR1 is MNHNS, CDR2 SASEGT, per germline. The CDR3 loop reads CASIGLAGGFEQFF. The CDR3 DNA reads TGTGCCAGCATCGGACTAGCGGGAGGTTTTGAGCAGTTCTTC.

The V gene is TRBV20-1, the J gene TRBJ2-5; TRBD2 matches at 12 bases. CDR1 is DFQATT and CDR2 is SNEGSKA in the germline V gene (reference sequence). Trimming cost V 3 bases and J 4 bases; bases outside gene matches: 6. This CDR3 has 15 residues. CDR3 in DNA: TGCAGTGCTAGTGCTCTAGCGGGAGGGCCAGAGACCCAGTACTTC. Protein product: CSASALAGGPETQYF.

Ten or more counts support this clonotype. The gene calls are TRBV20-1 and TRBJ2-5; TRBD1 matches 12 bases. This CDR3 comprises 15 residues. Germline V gene data show CDR1 as DFQATT and CDR2 as SNEGSKA (reference sequence). V shed 5 bases, J shed 6 bases, and the junction held 10 bases outside the gene matches. CDR3 region: CSAGVGTGGAKTQYF. The CDR3 nucleotides are TGCAGTGCTGGGGTCGGGACAGGGGGCGCAAAGACCCAGTACTTC.

This clonotype occurred a few times. This chain joins TRBV5-1 and TRBJ2-1, with D hard to call. The CDR3 is made up of 15 amino acids. Germline CDR1 is SGHRS and CDR2 is YFSETQ. Deletions cut 0 bases from V and 7 bases from J, with 14 bases between. Here the CDR3 reads CASSLEVSRQNEQFF. The DNA for the CDR3 is TGCGCCAGCAGCTTGGAGGTTTCGAGACAAAATGAGCAGTTCTTC.

The chain has TRBV5-1 and TRBJ2-1; D is undetermined. The CDR3 is 16 amino acids. Germline V gene sequence: CDR1 SGHRS, CDR2 YFSETQ. Trimming removed 0 bases from V and 4 bases from J, with 14 bases in between. CDR3 coding DNA: TGCGCCAGCAGCTTGGGGGCGGCGGCCAATTACAATGAGCAGTTCTTC. Protein product: CASSLGAAANYNEQFF.

The gene calls are TRBV20-1 and TRBJ2-7; D is undetermined. The length of the CDR3 is 13 residues. Germline V gives CDR1 DFQATT, CDR2 SNEGSKA (reference sequence). Trimming took off 3 bases at V and 4 bases at J, with 13 bases between the two ends. The CDR3 bases are TGCAGTGCTAGTTCTCTTACCGCTTACGAGCAGTACTTC. Translated: CSASSLTAYEQYF.

This clonotype was seen more than once but under ten times. The J gene is TRBJ2-3, the V gene TRBV7-3; no definite D call. CDR1 SGHTA and CDR2 FQGTGA come from the germline V gene. The CDR3 spans 14 residues. Trimming cost V 5 bases and J 4 bases, with 13 bases left between them. The CDR3 is CASSNLVFADTQYF. CDR3 coding DNA: TGTGCCAGCAGCAATCTAGTGTTCGCAGATACGCAGTATTTT.

The chain employs TRBV7-9 and TRBJ2-3; D is unclear. Trimming left V 1 base short and J 2 bases short, with 13 bases between. The length of the CDR3 is 16 residues. Looked up from germline, CDR1 is SEHNR and CDR2 is FQNEAQ (reference sequence). CDR3 region: CASSLVDLVATDTQYF. CDR3 DNA: TGTGCCAGCAGCTTAGTTGACCTCGTGGCCACAGATACGCAGTATTTT.

The CDR3: CSASGLAGGSTDTQYF. DNA of the CDR3: TGCAGTGCCTCGGGACTAGCGGGAGGATCCACAGATACGCAGTATTTT. This chain connects TRBV20-1 to TRBJ2-3; 15 positions match TRBD2. The CDR3 runs to 16 residues. V shed 6 bases and J 2 bases; nucleotides not matched to a gene: 6. Germline CDR1 is DFQATT and CDR2 is SNEGSKA (reference sequence).

This chain joins TRBV6-1 and TRBJ2-1, with D hard to call. V lost 4 bases to trimming and J lost 4 bases, with 20 bases between them. The CDR3 runs to 17 residues. Germline assignment: CDR1 MNHNS and CDR2 SASEGT. CDR3 in amino acids: CASSAAASRFLYNEQFF. CDR3 coding DNA: TGTGCCAGCAGTGCTGCGGCTAGTCGATTCCTTTACAATGAGCAGTTCTTC.

The chain uses TRBV9 and TRBJ1-3; 11 positions match TRBD1. CDR3 length equals 17 residues. The ends lost 4 bases at V and 7 bases at J; junction bases unmatched: 13. CDR1 SGDLS and CDR2 YYNGEE come from the germline V gene. The DNA for the CDR3 is TGTGCCAGCAGCCCTTTTGGACAGGGGGCTTCGTGGAACACCATATATTTT. It encodes CASSPFGQGASWNTIYF.

This clonotype turned up a few times. The V gene is TRBV10-3, the J gene TRBJ2-7, with TRBD2 as a possible D gene (7 bases). Germline loops: CDR1 ENHRY, CDR2 SYGVKD. This CDR3 contains 16 residues. Trimming cost V 6 bases and J 1 base, with 19 bases left between them. CDR3: CAIRGTTQGGSYEQYF. The DNA for the CDR3 is TGTGCCATCAGGGGGACTACACAGGGAGGTTCCTACGAGCAGTACTTC.

This sequence joins TRBV4-1 and TRBJ2-3; D unclear. V was trimmed by 2 bases and J by 6 bases, leaving 12 bases between them. This CDR3 contains 14 residues. In germline, CDR1 is MGHRA, CDR2 YSYEKL. This CDR3 is CASSQIRRPDTQYF. In DNA, the CDR3 is TGCGCCAGCAGCCAAATTCGTCGGCCTGATACGCAGTATTTT.

On this clonotype: A read error may produce the germline difference seen at one junction end. This chain connects TRBV20-1 to TRBJ1-2, with D maybe TRBD1 (6 bases). From germline, CDR1 is DFQATT and CDR2 SNEGSKA (reference sequence). The CDR3 runs 13 residues. CDR3 amino acids: CCAREQGPSGYTF. CDR3 sequence (DNA): TGCTGTGCTAGAGAACAGGGTCCCAGTGGCTACACCTTC.

This clonotype has at least ten counts. V usage is TRBV15 and J usage is TRBJ2-3; 12 bases match TRBD2. The length of the CDR3 is 16 residues. Germline V gene data show CDR1 as LNHNV and CDR2 as YYDKDF (reference sequence). The junction had 7 bases not matched to a gene; V was cut back by 5 bases and J by 4 bases. The CDR3 sequence is CATSGWTSGTADTQYF. The CDR3, as DNA: TGTGCCACCAGCGGATGGACTAGCGGGACCGCAGATACGCAGTATTTT.

This clonotype was seen more than once but under ten times. This rearrangement joins TRBV9 to TRBJ1-5; D is unresolved. V dropped 0 bases and J dropped 2 bases, with 6 bases sitting between them. Germline lookup yields CDR1 SGDLS and CDR2 YYNGEE. This CDR3 comprises 14 residues. This CDR3 is CASSVGQGNQPQHF. The CDR3 nucleotides read TGTGCCAGCAGCGTAGGTCAGGGCAATCAGCCCCAGCATTTT.

In this sample, this clonotype turned up a few times. The chain has TRBV20-1 and TRBJ1-2; D gene uncertain. Germline V gene sequence: CDR1 DFQATT, CDR2 SNEGSKA (reference sequence). The ends were cut back, 6 bases at V and 4 bases at J, with 15 bases in the middle. The CDR3 runs 13 residues. The CDR3 is CSATRTQVYGYTF. In DNA form, the CDR3 reads TGCAGTGCCACAAGAACCCAAGTCTATGGCTACACCTTC.

The chain is built from TRBV5-1 and TRBJ2-1; 15 bases line up with TRBD2. CDR1 is SGHRS and CDR2 is YFSETQ in the germline V gene. The CDR3 length is 18 residues. The junction had 10 bases not matched to a gene; V was cut back by 4 bases and J by 5 bases. CDR3 residues: CASSPGLAGGSPDNEQFF. The CDR3 region has the DNA TGCGCCAGCAGCCCGGGACTAGCGGGAGGTAGTCCTGACAATGAGCAGTTCTTC. Full variable domain (outside the CDR3, taken from reference TRBV5-1 and TRBJ2-1): KAGVTQTPRYLIKTRGQQVTLSCSPISGHRSVSWYQQTPGQGLQFLFEYFSETQRNKGNFPGRFSGRQFSNSRSEMNVSTLELGDSALYLCASSPGLAGGSPDNEQFFGPGTRLTVL.

This clonotype occurred a few times. V and J are TRBV7-2 and TRBJ2-6; D ambiguous. Per germline, CDR1 SGHTA and CDR2 FQGNSA. This CDR3 spans 15 amino acids. V gave up 11 bases and J gave up 4 bases, with 18 bases separating them. The CDR3 nucleotides read TGTGCCTTACAATCCAGGTGGTCAGGGGCCAACGTCCTGACTTTC. It translates to CALQSRWSGANVLTF.

This clonotype was recorded a few times. The J gene is TRBJ1-2, the V gene TRBV3-1, with D possibly matching TRBD1 (6 bases). Germline V lookup: CDR1 LGHDT, CDR2 YNNKEL (reference sequence). Between the trimmed V and J ends, which lost 3 bases and 1 base, there was a span of 12 bases. CDR3 length: 15 residues. The CDR3 DNA reads TGTGCCAGCAGCCATCGGGACACCTTTAACTATGGCTACACCTTC. This translates into CASSHRDTFNYGYTF.

CDR3 DNA: TGCAGCGTCTTAGCGGGAGGGTCCTACGAGCAGTACTTC. This codes for CSVLAGGSYEQYF. The chain has TRBV29-1 and TRBJ2-7; 11 nucleotides align to TRBD2. Unmatched junction bases numbered 2, after V lost 6 bases and J lost 1 base. CDR3 length: 13 residues. Per the germline V gene, CDR1 is SQVTM and CDR2 is ANQGSEA.

The V gene is TRBV7-9, the J gene TRBJ1-2; 7 nucleotides match TRBD1. There are 15 residues in the CDR3. The V gene's germline CDR1 is SEHNR and CDR2 FQNEAQ (reference sequence). The ends lost 0 bases at V and 4 bases at J; junction bases unmatched: 5. CDR3 sequence (DNA): TGTGCCAGCAGCTTAGCTACAGGGGCTGGCTATGGCTACACCTTC. Encoded protein: CASSLATGAGYGYTF. The full variable domain, with the rest looked up from reference TRBV7-9 and TRBJ1-2, is DTGVSQNPRHKITKRGQNVTFRCDPISEHNRLYWYRQTLGQGPEFLTYFQNEAQLEKSRLLSDRFSAERPKGSFSTLEIQRTEQGDSAMYLCASSLATGAGYGYTFGSGTRLTVV.

This clonotype was detected a few times. The rearrangement links TRBV5-1 to TRBJ2-5, with D unresolved. Per the germline V gene, CDR1 is SGHRS and CDR2 is YFSETQ. Trimming shortened V by 0 bases and J by 1 base, and 10 bases separated the two germline ends. The CDR3 is 15 amino acids. CDR3 protein: CASSLEAASQETQYF. The CDR3 nucleotides read TGCGCCAGCAGCTTGGAGGCGGCCAGCCAAGAGACCCAGTACTTC.

V and J are TRBV28 and TRBJ1-1; TRBD1 matches 7 bases. V shed 2 bases and J 5 bases; nucleotides not matched to a gene: 5. CDR1 is MDHEN, CDR2 SYDVKM, per germline. The CDR3 runs 14 residues. The CDR3 DNA reads as TGTGCCAGCAGTTTACAGGGGGGTTTAACTGAAGCTTTCTTT. Its protein is CASSLQGGLTEAFF.

V usage is TRBV7-9 and J usage is TRBJ1-4; possible D gene TRBD1, 6 bases. The germline V gene encodes CDR1 SEHNR and CDR2 FQNEAQ (reference sequence). V was cut by 4 bases and J by 3 bases, with 15 bases left in between. The CDR3 sequence is 16 residues long. For the CDR3, the DNA is TGTGCCAGCAGCTATTCTTCGGGACATGCTAATGAAAAACTGTTTTTT. Protein product: CASSYSSGHANEKLFF.

This clonotype was counted a few times. J is TRBJ1-2 and V is TRBV20-1; weak D call: TRBD1 (5 bases). Germline CDR1 is DFQATT and CDR2 is SNEGSKA (reference sequence). V was trimmed by 1 base and J by 4 bases, leaving 13 bases between them. The CDR3 has 14 amino acids. This chain's CDR3 is CSARARGVVYGYTF. CDR3 coding DNA: TGCAGTGCTAGAGCTCGGGGGGTTGTCTATGGCTACACCTTC.